The 17 T cell receptor beta chains reported below all come from one sample, sequenced in a study of PD-L1 blockade in urothelial cancer. Using immunoSEQ multiplex PCR, the repertoire was profiled, and TCRdb retains in-frame clones only, with some absent. The sample lists 90,000 or so clones; around 87% were seen once. Indicated time point: pretreatment peripheral blood. The source material was PBMCs, sampled around atezolizumab (anti-PD-L1) treatment. Receptors originate from a man aged 55 to 70 with urothelial cancer.

The chain is built from TRBV7-9 and TRBJ2-1; 11 nucleotides line up with TRBD1. V lost 5 bases, J lost 6 bases, and 6 bases stayed unmatched. This CDR3 comprises 15 residues. Germline V gives CDR1 SEHNR, CDR2 FQNEAQ (reference sequence). The CDR3 protein is CASSAPGQGVNEQFF. CDR3 DNA: TGTGCCAGCAGCGCACCGGGACAGGGGGTCAATGAGCAGTTCTTC.

The rearrangement uses TRBV30 and TRBJ1-3; no firm D call. Germline loops: CDR1 GTSNPN, CDR2 SVGIG (reference sequence). The length of the CDR3 is 14 residues. The V end was cut by 2 bases, the J end by 0 bases, with 8 bases between. The CDR3 loop is CAWSIGGSGNTIYF. The CDR3 DNA reads TGTGCCTGGAGTATCGGTGGCTCTGGAAACACCATATATTTT.

The rearrangement links TRBV5-1 to TRBJ2-3, with TRBD2 identical over 11 bases. The trim removed 4 bases at V and 0 bases at J, leaving 4 bases unmatched. CDR3 size: 16 residues. Germline V lookup: CDR1 SGHRS, CDR2 YFSETQ. The CDR3 DNA is TGCGCCAGCAGCGAGGGACTAGCGGAAAGCACAGATACGCAGTATTTT. It translates to CASSEGLAESTDTQYF.

V usage is TRBV7-9 and J usage is TRBJ1-1; 9 bases fit TRBD1. This CDR3 spans 15 amino acids. The germline gives CDR1 SEHNR, CDR2 FQNEAQ (reference sequence). V lost 1 base, J lost 4 bases, and 4 bases stayed unmatched. CDR3 sequence reads: CASSLEGTGSTEAFF. Here the CDR3 DNA reads TGTGCCAGCAGCTTAGAAGGGACAGGGAGCACTGAAGCTTTCTTT. The whole variable domain, filled in from reference TRBV7-9 and TRBJ1-1, reads DTGVSQNPRHKITKRGQNVTFRCDPISEHNRLYWYRQTLGQGPEFLTYFQNEAQLEKSRLLSDRFSAERPKGSFSTLEIQRTEQGDSAMYLCASSLEGTGSTEAFFGQGTRLTVV.

The chain combines TRBV11-2 with TRBJ2-5; TRBD2 aligns across 13 bases. V shed 1 base, J shed 5 bases, and the junction held 1 base outside the gene matches. CDR1 is SGHAT, CDR2 FQNNGV, per germline. The CDR3 length is 15 residues. For the CDR3, the DNA is TGTGCCAGCAGCTTAGGGACTAGCGGGAGTGAGACCCAGTACTTC. It encodes CASSLGTSGSETQYF.

The chain recombines TRBV6-5 with TRBJ1-2; D call uncertain. The CDR3 consists of 12 residues. The germline V gene encodes CDR1 MNHEY and CDR2 SVGAGI. Between the trimmed V and J ends, which lost 3 bases and 5 bases, there was a span of 7 bases. The CDR3 sequence: CASSYSGYGYTF. The CDR3 nucleotides are TGTGCCAGCAGTTATTCGGGGTATGGCTACACCTTC.

This chain connects TRBV7-9 to TRBJ2-7; D is uncertain. The CDR3 has 11 amino acids. V dropped 5 bases and J dropped 7 bases, with 9 bases sitting between them. The germline V gene encodes CDR1 SEHNR and CDR2 FQNEAQ (reference sequence). The CDR3 nucleotides read TGTGCCAGCAGCGTCCGGTGGGAGCAGTACTTC. It specifies CASSVRWEQYF.

This clone was picked up one time. This chain uses TRBV5-1 with TRBJ1-5; a possible D gene is TRBD1 (5 bases). CDR1 is SGHRS, CDR2 YFSETQ, per germline. V dropped 4 bases and J dropped 7 bases, with 12 bases sitting between them. This CDR3 has 13 amino acids. For the CDR3, the DNA is TGCGCCAGCAGCCCGGATGGGGCGCAGCCCCAGCATTTT. Translated, it gives CASSPDGAQPQHF.

The rearrangement uses TRBV2 and TRBJ1-1; D perhaps matches TRBD1 (5 bases). Trimming pared 3 bases from V and 5 bases from J, leaving 13 bases between. This CDR3 comprises 14 residues. Per germline, CDR1 SNHLY and CDR2 FYNNEI. Here the CDR3 reads CASSEEGRETEAFF. The CDR3, as DNA: TGTGCCAGCAGTGAGGAGGGGCGGGAGACTGAAGCTTTCTTT.

This clone was counted only a few times. The CDR3 here is CASSVGWGGSGNTIYF. The CDR3 DNA reads as TGTGCCAGCAGCGTAGGGTGGGGCGGCTCTGGAAACACCATATATTTT. V is TRBV9 and J is TRBJ1-3; weak D call: TRBD1 (5 bases). Deletions cut 0 bases from V and 0 bases from J, with 10 bases between. This CDR3 comprises 16 residues. CDR1 and CDR2 (germline): SGDLS, YYNGEE.

V gene TRBV5-1 combines with J gene TRBJ2-2; 8 bases are a match to TRBD2. Trimming at V came to 3 bases and at J to 2 bases, leaving 3 bases not matched to a gene. The CDR3 runs to 15 residues. Germline lookup yields CDR1 SGHRS and CDR2 YFSETQ. The CDR3 loop reads CASSSGGSNTGELFF. The CDR3 DNA reads as TGCGCCAGCAGCTCGGGGGGGTCAAACACCGGGGAGCTGTTTTTT.

CDR3: CASSLVAGGGEQYF. The CDR3 DNA sequence: TGTGCCAGCAGCTTAGTCGCGGGAGGGGGCGAGCAGTACTTC. The chain joins TRBV7-2 to TRBJ2-7, with 9 bases identical to TRBD2. Germline CDR1 is SGHTA and CDR2 is FQGNSA. CDR3 size: 14 residues. V shed 1 base, J shed 6 bases, and the junction held 4 bases outside the gene matches.

The chain combines TRBV7-2 with TRBJ2-7; 7 nucleotides line up with TRBD2. With 5 bases clipped from V and 3 bases from J, the junction kept 10 bases outside the gene matches. The CDR3 consists of 15 residues. Per the germline V gene, CDR1 is SGHTA and CDR2 is FQGNSA. The CDR3: CASSDGTTSYYEQYF. CDR3 coding DNA: TGTGCCAGCAGCGACGGGACTACCTCCTACTACGAGCAGTACTTC.

V gene TRBV7-2 combines with J gene TRBJ1-6; TRBD1 agrees at 11 bases. The junction had 2 bases not matched to a gene; V was cut back by 4 bases and J by 9 bases. Germline V gene lookup returns CDR1 SGHTA and CDR2 FQGNSA. This CDR3 is 14 amino acids long. The CDR3 here is CASSWTGGGSPLHF. The DNA for the CDR3 is TGTGCCAGCAGCTGGACAGGGGGCGGTTCACCCCTCCACTTT.

The chain recombines TRBV7-9 with TRBJ1-5; D is unclear. CDR3 size: 14 residues. Germline V gene data show CDR1 as SEHNR and CDR2 as FQNEAQ (reference sequence). Trimming removed 1 base from V and 1 base from J, with 5 bases in between. CDR3 DNA: TGTGCCAGCAGCTTAGTGTCGAGCAATCAGCCCCAGCATTTT. Its protein is CASSLVSSNQPQHF. The variable domain in full, with the rest retrieved from reference TRBV7-9 and TRBJ1-5, is DTGVSQNPRHKITKRGQNVTFRCDPISEHNRLYWYRQTLGQGPEFLTYFQNEAQLEKSRLLSDRFSAERPKGSFSTLEIQRTEQGDSAMYLCASSLVSSNQPQHFGDGTRLSIL.

The V gene is TRBV7-9, the J gene TRBJ1-1, with D unresolved. Trimming stripped 2 bases from V and 1 base from J, with 8 bases between. Germline V lookup: CDR1 SEHNR, CDR2 FQNEAQ (reference sequence). The CDR3 covers 14 residues. The CDR3 bases are TGTGCCAGCAGCTTAATGACGGGGAACACTGAAGCTTTCTTT. This encodes CASSLMTGNTEAFF.

The chain combines TRBV29-1 with TRBJ2-3; the match to TRBD2 covers 12 bases. The CDR3 is made up of 18 amino acids. The V and J ends lost 3 bases and 3 bases, in that order; junction bases with no gene match: 13. The germline gives CDR1 SQVTM, CDR2 ANQGSEA. The CDR3 protein is CSVDRSASGGALTDTQYF. CDR3 nucleotide sequence: TGCAGCGTTGATCGATCCGCTAGCGGGGGGGCGTTAACAGATACGCAGTATTTT.